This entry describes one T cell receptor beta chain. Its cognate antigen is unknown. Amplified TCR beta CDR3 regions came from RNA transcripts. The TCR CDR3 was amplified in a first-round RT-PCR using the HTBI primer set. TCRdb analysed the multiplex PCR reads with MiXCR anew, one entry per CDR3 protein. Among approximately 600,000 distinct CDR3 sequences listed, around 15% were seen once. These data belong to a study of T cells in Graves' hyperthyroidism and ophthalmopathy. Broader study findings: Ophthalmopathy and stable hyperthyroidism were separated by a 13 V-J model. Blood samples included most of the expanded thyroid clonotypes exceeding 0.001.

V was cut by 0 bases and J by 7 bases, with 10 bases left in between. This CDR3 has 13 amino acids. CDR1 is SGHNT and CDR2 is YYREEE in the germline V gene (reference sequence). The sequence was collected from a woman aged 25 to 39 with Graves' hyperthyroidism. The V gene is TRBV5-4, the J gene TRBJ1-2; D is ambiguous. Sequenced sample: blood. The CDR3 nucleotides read TGTGCCAGCAGCTTGGGCCCTCAAGGTGGCTACACCTTC. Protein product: CASSLGPQGGYTF.